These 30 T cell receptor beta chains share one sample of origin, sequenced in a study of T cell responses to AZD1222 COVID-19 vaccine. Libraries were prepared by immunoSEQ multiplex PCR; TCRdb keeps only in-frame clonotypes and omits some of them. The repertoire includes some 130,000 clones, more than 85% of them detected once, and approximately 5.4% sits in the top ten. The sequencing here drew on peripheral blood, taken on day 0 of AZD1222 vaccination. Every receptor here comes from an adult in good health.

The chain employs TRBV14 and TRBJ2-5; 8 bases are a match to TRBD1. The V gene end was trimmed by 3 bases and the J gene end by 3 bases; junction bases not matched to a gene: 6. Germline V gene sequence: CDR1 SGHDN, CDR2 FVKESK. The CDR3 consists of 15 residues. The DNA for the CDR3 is TGTGCCAGCAGCCATCACAGGGGGATCGAAGAGACCCAGTACTTC. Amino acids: CASSHHRGIEETQYF.

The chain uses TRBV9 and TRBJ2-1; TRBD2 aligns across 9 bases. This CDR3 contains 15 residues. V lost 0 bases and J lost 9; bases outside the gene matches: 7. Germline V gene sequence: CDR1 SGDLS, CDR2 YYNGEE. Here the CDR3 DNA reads TGTGCCAGCAGCGTAGTGATAGCGGGAGTTGTTGAGCAGTTCTTC. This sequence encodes CASSVVIAGVVEQFF.

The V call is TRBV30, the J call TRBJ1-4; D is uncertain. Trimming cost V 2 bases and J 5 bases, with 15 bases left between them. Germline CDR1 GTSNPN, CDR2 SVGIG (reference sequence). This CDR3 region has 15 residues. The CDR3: CAWSRNSQINEKLFF. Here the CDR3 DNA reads TGTGCCTGGAGTCGAAATAGTCAGATAAATGAAAAACTGTTTTTT.

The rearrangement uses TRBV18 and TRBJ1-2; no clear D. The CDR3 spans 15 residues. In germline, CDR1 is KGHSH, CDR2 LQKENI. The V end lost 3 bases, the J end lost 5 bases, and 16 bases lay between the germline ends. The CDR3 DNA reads TGTGCCAGCTCACCCGAGGCCGGGAGCCTATATGGCTACACCTTC. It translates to CASSPEAGSLYGYTF. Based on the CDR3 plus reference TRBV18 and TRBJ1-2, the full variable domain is NAGVMQNPRHLVRRRGQEARLRCSPMKGHSHVYWYRQLPEEGLKFMVYLQKENIIDESGMPKERFSAEFPKEGPSILRIQQVVRGDSAAYFCASSPEAGSLYGYTFGSGTRLTVV.

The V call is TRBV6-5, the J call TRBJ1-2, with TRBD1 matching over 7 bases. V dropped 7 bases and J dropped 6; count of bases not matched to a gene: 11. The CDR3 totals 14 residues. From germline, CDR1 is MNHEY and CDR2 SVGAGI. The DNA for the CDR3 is TGTGCCAGCACCAAGAGGGGGCTGGGACATGGCTACACCTTC. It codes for CASTKRGLGHGYTF.

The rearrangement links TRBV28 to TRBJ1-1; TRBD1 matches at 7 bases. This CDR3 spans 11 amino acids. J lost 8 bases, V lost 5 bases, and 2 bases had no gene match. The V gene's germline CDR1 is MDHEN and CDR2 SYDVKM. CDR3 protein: CASSPTGEAFF. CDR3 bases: TGTGCCAGCAGTCCGACAGGGGAAGCTTTCTTT.

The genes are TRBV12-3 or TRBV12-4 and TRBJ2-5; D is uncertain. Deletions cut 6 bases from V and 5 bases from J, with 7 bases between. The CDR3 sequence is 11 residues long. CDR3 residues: CASSRRETQYF. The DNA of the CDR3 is TGTGCCAGCAGCCGCAGGGAGACCCAGTACTTC.

CDR3 sequence reads: CAWSVRGNTIYF. CDR3 sequence (DNA): TGTGCCTGGAGTGTACGTGGAAACACCATATATTTT. The chain joins TRBV30 to TRBJ1-3; D is undetermined. V was trimmed by 0 bases and J by 3 bases, leaving 3 bases between them. This CDR3 comprises 12 residues. The germline V gene has CDR1 GTSNPN and CDR2 SVGIG (reference sequence).

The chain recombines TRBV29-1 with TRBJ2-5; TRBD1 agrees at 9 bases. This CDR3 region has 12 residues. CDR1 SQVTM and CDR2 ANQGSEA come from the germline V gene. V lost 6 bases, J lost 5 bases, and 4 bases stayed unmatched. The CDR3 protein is CSVGQGSETQYF. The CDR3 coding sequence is TGCAGCGTCGGACAGGGGAGCGAGACCCAGTACTTC.

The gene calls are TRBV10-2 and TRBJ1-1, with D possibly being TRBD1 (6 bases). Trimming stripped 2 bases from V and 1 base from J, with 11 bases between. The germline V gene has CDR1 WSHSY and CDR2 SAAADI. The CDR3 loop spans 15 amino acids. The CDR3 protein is CASSEEKTGNTEAFF. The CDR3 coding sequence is TGCGCCAGCAGTGAGGAGAAGACAGGGAACACTGAAGCTTTCTTT.

The CDR3 DNA reads as TGCGCCAGCAGCTTGAATACAGGGGGGGCCACTGAAGCTTTCTTT. Amino acid sequence: CASSLNTGGATEAFF. The chain couples TRBV5-1 to TRBJ1-1, with 8 bases fitting TRBD1. The CDR3 spans 15 residues. The J segment lost 4 bases and the V segment lost 1 base, leaving 6 bases of the junction unmatched. Germline V CDR1 and CDR2: SGHRS, YFSETQ.

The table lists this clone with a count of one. The CDR3 bases are TGTGCCAGCAGTTACCCCGACGACAGGGGCAATCAGCCCCAGCATTTT. This encodes CASSYPDDRGNQPQHF. The chain joins TRBV6-2 or TRBV6-3 to TRBJ1-5; 7 positions agree with TRBD1. This CDR3 contains 16 residues. The V gene's germline CDR1 is MNHEY and CDR2 SVGEGT. With 2 bases clipped from V and 2 bases from J, the junction kept 6 bases outside the gene matches.

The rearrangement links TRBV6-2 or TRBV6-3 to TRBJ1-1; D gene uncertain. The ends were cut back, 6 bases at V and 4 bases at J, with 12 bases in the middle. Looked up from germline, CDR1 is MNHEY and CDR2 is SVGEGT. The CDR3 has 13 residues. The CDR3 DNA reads TGTGCCAGCAGCCCGGGCTGGGGCACTGAAGCTTTCTTT. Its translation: CASSPGWGTEAFF.

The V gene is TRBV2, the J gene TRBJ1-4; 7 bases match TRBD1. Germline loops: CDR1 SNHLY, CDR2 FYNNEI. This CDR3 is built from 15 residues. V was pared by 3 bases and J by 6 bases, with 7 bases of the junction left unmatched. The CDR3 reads CASSEVYRGDEKLFF. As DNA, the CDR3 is TGTGCCAGCAGTGAGGTTTACAGGGGAGATGAAAAACTGTTTTTT.

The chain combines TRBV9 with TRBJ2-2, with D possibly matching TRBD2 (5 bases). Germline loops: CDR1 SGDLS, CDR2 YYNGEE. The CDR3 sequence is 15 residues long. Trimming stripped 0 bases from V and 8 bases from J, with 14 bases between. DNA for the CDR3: TGTGCCAGCAGCGTAGAGGCGGGCTTGGTGGGGGAGCTGTTTTTT. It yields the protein CASSVEAGLVGELFF.

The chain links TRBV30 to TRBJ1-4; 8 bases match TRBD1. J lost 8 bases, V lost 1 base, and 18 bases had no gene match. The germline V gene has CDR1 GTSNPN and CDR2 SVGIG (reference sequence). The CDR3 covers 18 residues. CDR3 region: CAWSENWTGTPGGEKLFF. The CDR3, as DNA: TGTGCCTGGAGTGAAAATTGGACAGGGACTCCCGGCGGGGAAAAACTGTTTTTT.

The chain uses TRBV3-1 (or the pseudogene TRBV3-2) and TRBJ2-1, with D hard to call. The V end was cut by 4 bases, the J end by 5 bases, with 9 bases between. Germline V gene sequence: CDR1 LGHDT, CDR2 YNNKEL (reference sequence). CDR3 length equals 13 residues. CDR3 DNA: TGTGCCAGCAGCCGCGGACCCGACAATGAGCAGTTCTTC. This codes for CASSRGPDNEQFF.

CDR3 DNA: TGTGCCAGCACAGGGGTCCCAACTTACGAGCAGTACTTC. This gives the protein CASTGVPTYEQYF. J is TRBJ2-7 and V is TRBV28; tentative D call: TRBD1 (6 bases). The ends were cut back, 7 bases at V and 4 bases at J, with 14 bases in the middle. CDR1 and CDR2 from the germline V gene are MDHEN and SYDVKM. This CDR3 region has 13 residues.

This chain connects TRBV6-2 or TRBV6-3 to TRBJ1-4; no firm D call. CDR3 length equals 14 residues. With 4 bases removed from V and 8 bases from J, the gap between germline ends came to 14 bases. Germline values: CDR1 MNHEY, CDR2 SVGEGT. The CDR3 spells CASSLTGPSEKLFF. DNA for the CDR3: TGTGCCAGCAGTTTAACCGGGCCCAGCGAAAAACTGTTTTTT.

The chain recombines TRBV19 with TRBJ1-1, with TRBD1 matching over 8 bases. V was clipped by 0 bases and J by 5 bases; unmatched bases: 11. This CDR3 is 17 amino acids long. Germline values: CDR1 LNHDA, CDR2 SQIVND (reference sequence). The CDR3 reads CASSIEGYTGGRTEAFF. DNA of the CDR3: TGTGCCAGTAGTATAGAGGGCTATACAGGGGGGCGGACTGAAGCTTTCTTT.

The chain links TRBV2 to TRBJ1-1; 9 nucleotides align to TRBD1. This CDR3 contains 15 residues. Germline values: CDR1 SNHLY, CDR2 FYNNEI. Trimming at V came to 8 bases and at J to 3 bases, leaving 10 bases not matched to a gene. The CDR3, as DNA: TGTGCCAGCCATCGAACCGGACAGGGGTACACTGAAGCTTTCTTT. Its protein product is CASHRTGQGYTEAFF.

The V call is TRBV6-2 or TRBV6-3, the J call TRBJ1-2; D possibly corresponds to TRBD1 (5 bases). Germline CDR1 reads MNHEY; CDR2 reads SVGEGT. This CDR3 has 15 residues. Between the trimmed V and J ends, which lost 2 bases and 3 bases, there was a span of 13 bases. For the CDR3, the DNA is TGTGCCAGCAGTTACAATCCGACGGGGCACTATGGCTACACCTTC. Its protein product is CASSYNPTGHYGYTF.

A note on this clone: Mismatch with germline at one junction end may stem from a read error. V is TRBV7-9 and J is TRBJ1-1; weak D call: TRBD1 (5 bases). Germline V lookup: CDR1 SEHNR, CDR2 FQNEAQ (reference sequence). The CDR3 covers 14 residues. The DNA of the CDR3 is TGTGCCAGCAGCTTAGGCGGCCAACCTAAGACGGGGGTCTTT. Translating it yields CASSLGGQPKTGVF.

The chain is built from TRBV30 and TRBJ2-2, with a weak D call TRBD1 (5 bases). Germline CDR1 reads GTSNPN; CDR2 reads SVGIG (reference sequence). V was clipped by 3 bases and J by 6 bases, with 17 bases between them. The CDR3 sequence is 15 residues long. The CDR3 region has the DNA TGTGCCTGGAGACCGGCAGGGATGTTTTCCGGGGAGCTGTTTTTT. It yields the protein CAWRPAGMFSGELFF.

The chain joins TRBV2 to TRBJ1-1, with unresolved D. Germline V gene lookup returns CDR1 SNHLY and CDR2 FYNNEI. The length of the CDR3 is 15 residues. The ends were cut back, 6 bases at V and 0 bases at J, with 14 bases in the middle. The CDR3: CASSASRAMNTEAFF. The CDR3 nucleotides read TGTGCCAGCAGCGCTTCTAGGGCGATGAACACTGAAGCTTTCTTT.

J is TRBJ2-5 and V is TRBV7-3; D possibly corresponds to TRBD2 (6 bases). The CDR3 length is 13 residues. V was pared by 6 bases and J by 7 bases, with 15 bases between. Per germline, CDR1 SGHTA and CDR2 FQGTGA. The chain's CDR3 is CASSTFSGGTQYF. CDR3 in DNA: TGTGCCAGCAGTACTTTTAGCGGAGGGACCCAGTACTTC.

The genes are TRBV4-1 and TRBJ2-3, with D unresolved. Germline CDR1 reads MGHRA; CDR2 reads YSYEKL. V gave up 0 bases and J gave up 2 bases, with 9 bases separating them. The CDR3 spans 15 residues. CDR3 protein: CASSQEGRSTDTQYF. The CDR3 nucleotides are TGCGCCAGCAGCCAAGAAGGTCGATCCACAGATACGCAGTATTTT.

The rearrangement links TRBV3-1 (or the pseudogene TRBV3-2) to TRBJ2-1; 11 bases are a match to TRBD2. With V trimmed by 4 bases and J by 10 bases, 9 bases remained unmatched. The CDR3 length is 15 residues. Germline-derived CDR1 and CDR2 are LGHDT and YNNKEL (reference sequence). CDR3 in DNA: TGTGCCAGCAGCCGAGGACTAGCGGGCAACAGCGAGCAGTTCTTC. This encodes CASSRGLAGNSEQFF.

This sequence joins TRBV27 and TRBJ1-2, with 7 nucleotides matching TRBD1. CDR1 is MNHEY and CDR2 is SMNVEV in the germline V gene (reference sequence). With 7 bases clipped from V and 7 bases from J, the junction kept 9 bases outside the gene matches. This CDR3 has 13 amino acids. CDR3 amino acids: CASKPSGQLGYTF. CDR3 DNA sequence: TGTGCCAGCAAGCCGTCGGGACAGCTTGGCTACACCTTC.

The CDR3: CSVSGAGGTEAFF. In DNA, the CDR3 is TGCAGCGTTTCTGGGGCAGGGGGGACTGAAGCTTTCTTT. The V and J genes are TRBV29-1 and TRBJ1-1, with 7 bases identical to TRBD1. The V gene's germline CDR1 is SQVTM and CDR2 ANQGSEA. The CDR3 contains 13 residues. Germline trimming cut 5 bases from V and 5 bases from J; bases unmatched to any gene: 8. Drawing the rest from reference TRBV29-1 and TRBJ1-1, the complete variable domain is SAVISQKPSRDICQRGTSLTIQCQVDSQVTMMFWYRQQPGQSLTLIATANQGSEATYESGFVIDKFPISRPNLTFSTLTVSNMSPEDSSIYLCSVSGAGGTEAFFGQGTRLTVV.